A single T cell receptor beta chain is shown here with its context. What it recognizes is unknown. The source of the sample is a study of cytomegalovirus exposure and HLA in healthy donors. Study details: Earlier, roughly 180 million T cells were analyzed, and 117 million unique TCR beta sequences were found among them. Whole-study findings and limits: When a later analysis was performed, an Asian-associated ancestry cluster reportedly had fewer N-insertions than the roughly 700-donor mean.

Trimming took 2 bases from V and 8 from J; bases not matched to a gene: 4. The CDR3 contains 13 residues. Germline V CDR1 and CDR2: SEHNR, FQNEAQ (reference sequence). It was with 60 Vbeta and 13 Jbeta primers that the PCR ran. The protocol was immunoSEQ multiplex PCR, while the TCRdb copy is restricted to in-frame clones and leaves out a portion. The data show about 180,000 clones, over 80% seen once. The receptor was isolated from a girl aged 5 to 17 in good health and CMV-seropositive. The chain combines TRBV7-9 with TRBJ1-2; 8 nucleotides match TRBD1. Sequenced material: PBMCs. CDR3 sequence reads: CASSLQGAKGYTF. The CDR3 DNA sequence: TGTGCCAGCAGCTTACAGGGGGCTAAGGGCTACACCTTC.